One and the same sample provided the 28 T cell receptor beta chains below, sequenced in a study of human T cells and chemical hapten exposure. In TCRdb, the RACE reads were re-called with MiXCR into one record per CDR3 protein. The profile shows about 59,000 distinct CDR3 sequences, 11% of them singletons. The sample's time point: pre-sensitization, week 0. The sample's treatment: therapeutic diphenylcyclopropenone sensitization with weekly scalp DPC. The sequenced sample was whole blood, obtained in connection with sensitization to the hapten diphenylcyclopropenone (DPC). These TCRs come from a woman in her thirties or forties with alopecia areata. Some clones in this sample may be carry-over from other donors' samples.

This clonotype was seen more than once but under ten times. The V and J genes are TRBV29-1 and TRBJ2-3; D gene unclear. Germline loops: CDR1 SQVTM, CDR2 ANQGSEA. Trimming left V 0 bases short and J 2 bases short, with 9 bases between. The length of the CDR3 is 14 residues. The CDR3: CSVEDRRDTDTQYF. For the CDR3, the DNA is TGCAGCGTTGAAGATCGGCGAGACACAGATACGCAGTATTTT.

The chain couples TRBV9 to TRBJ2-2; TRBD1 aligns across 9 bases. The J segment lost 7 bases and the V segment lost 0 bases, leaving 13 bases of the junction unmatched. The CDR3 covers 18 residues. Germline V lookup: CDR1 SGDLS, CDR2 YYNGEE. This chain's CDR3 is CASSVGRDGTGRNGELFF. The CDR3 nucleotides are TGTGCCAGCAGCGTAGGAAGGGATGGGACAGGGCGGAACGGGGAGCTGTTTTTT.

This clonotype was detected a few times. This chain links TRBV19 with TRBJ2-7; 9 nucleotides agree with TRBD1. Trimming cost V 5 bases and J 5 bases; bases outside gene matches: 13. Per the germline V gene, CDR1 is LNHDA and CDR2 is SQIVND (reference sequence). This CDR3 comprises 16 residues. In nucleotides, the CDR3 is TGTGCCAGTAGTTCCCCCGGGGACAGGGACGGCCACGAGCAGTACTTC. Its translation: CASSSPGDRDGHEQYF.

This clonotype was counted ten times or more. The CDR3 loop reads CAIRGDRSSYEQYF. In nucleotides, the CDR3 is TGTGCCATCAGGGGGGACAGGAGCTCCTACGAGCAGTACTTC. The V call is TRBV10-3, the J call TRBJ2-7, with TRBD1 matching over 8 bases. The length of the CDR3 is 14 residues. The germline CDR1 and CDR2 sequences are ENHRY and SYGVKD. The J segment lost 0 bases and the V segment lost 6 bases, leaving 4 bases of the junction unmatched.

In its sample, this clonotype was seen a few times. The chain employs TRBV11-2 and TRBJ2-2, with D maybe TRBD2 (7 bases). Germline CDR1 is SGHAT and CDR2 is FQNNGV. V was shortened by 0 bases and J by 6 bases, with 17 bases between the two germline ends. This CDR3 comprises 17 residues. In nucleotides, the CDR3 is TGTGCCAGCAGCTTAGACCCCCCTGGGGGGGCGTCCGGGGAGCTGTTTTTT. Translated: CASSLDPPGGASGELFF.

The V gene is TRBV3-1, the J gene TRBJ2-2, with D maybe TRBD2 (7 bases). Germline values: CDR1 LGHDT, CDR2 YNNKEL (reference sequence). The V and J ends lost 3 bases and 6 bases respectively, with 11 bases between them. CDR3 length: 14 amino acids. CDR3 protein: CASSQWGGPGELFF. The CDR3 region has the DNA TGTGCCAGCAGCCAGTGGGGGGGCCCCGGGGAGCTGTTTTTT.

This clonotype was seen at least ten times. The chain joins TRBV19 to TRBJ2-3; weak D call: TRBD2 (6 bases). Trimming removed 6 bases at V and 8 bases at J, with 21 bases between. The CDR3 is 15 amino acids. Per the germline V gene, CDR1 is LNHDA and CDR2 is SQIVND (reference sequence). The CDR3 spells CASRPTRTSPGTQYF. The CDR3 nucleotides read TGTGCCAGTAGACCGACTAGAACTTCCCCCGGTACGCAGTATTTT.

This chain uses TRBV12-3 or TRBV12-4 with TRBJ2-1; 9 bases agree with TRBD2. The CDR3 has 14 residues. Trimming cost V 6 bases and J 7 bases; bases outside gene matches: 7. CDR3 protein: CASSPAGGRNEQFF. The DNA of the CDR3 is TGTGCCAGCAGCCCGGCGGGGGGGCGAAATGAGCAGTTCTTC.

This clonotype was seen many times. The gene calls are TRBV18 and TRBJ1-2; weak D call: TRBD1 (5 bases). The CDR3 sequence is 17 residues long. With 3 bases removed from V and 0 bases from J, the gap between germline ends came to 17 bases. CDR1 and CDR2 (germline): KGHSH, LQKENI. CDR3 DNA: TGTGCCAGCTCACCTCGCCAGGGCCCGGGGGCTAACTATGGCTACACCTTC. Amino acids: CASSPRQGPGANYGYTF.

This clonotype appeared a few times. V gene TRBV6-2 or TRBV6-3 combines with J gene TRBJ2-5, with TRBD2 matching 7 bases. In germline, CDR1 is MNHEY, CDR2 SVGEGT. V lost 6 bases, J lost 3 bases, and 4 bases stayed unmatched. The CDR3 totals 13 residues. As DNA, the CDR3 is TGTGCCAGCAGACTCAGCGGGAAAGAGACCCAGTACTTC. Its translation is CASRLSGKETQYF.

This clonotype was counted at least ten times. The V and J genes are TRBV7-2 and TRBJ2-7, with 11 nucleotides matching TRBD1. This CDR3 comprises 15 residues. CDR1 and CDR2 (germline): SGHTA, FQGNSA. Trimming cost V 4 bases and J 3 bases; bases outside gene matches: 5. The CDR3 coding sequence is TGTGCCAGCAGCTCCCCCGGGACAGGGGGCTACGAGCAGTACTTC. It yields the protein CASSSPGTGGYEQYF.

The rearrangement uses TRBV28 and TRBJ2-4; possibly TRBD1 or TRBD2 for D (5 bases each). Trimming stripped 8 bases from V and 0 bases from J, with 14 bases between. The V gene's germline CDR1 is MDHEN and CDR2 SYDVKM. CDR3 length equals 15 residues. DNA for the CDR3: TGTGCCAGCTCCCCCCCCGGGGCAGCCAAAAACATTCAGTACTTC. Its protein product is CASSPPGAAKNIQYF.

This clonotype was observed at least ten times. The rearrangement uses TRBV7-9 and TRBJ2-7; D perhaps matches TRBD1 (5 bases). Trimming removed 3 bases from V and 3 bases from J, with 6 bases in between. The CDR3 totals 12 residues. Germline loops: CDR1 SEHNR, CDR2 FQNEAQ (reference sequence). The CDR3 spells CASSFQGYEQYF. CDR3 nucleotide sequence: TGTGCCAGCAGCTTTCAGGGCTACGAGCAGTACTTC.

The chain employs TRBV10-1 and TRBJ2-2, with a weak D call TRBD2 (5 bases). CDR1 WNHNN and CDR2 SYGVQD come from the germline V gene (reference sequence). V was clipped by 6 bases and J by 6 bases, with 8 bases between them. CDR3 length: 12 amino acids. The CDR3 region is CASSGEAGELFF. The CDR3 nucleotides read TGCGCCAGCAGCGGGGAAGCCGGGGAGCTGTTTTTT.

This clonotype was seen more than once but under ten times. The chain couples TRBV11-2 to TRBJ1-2; D possibly corresponds to TRBD1 (6 bases). The CDR3 length is 13 residues. Germline loops: CDR1 SGHAT, CDR2 FQNNGV. Trimming pared 5 bases from V and 3 bases from J, leaving 10 bases between. The DNA for the CDR3 is TGTGCCAGCAGCCCCGGGACACACTATGGCTACACCTTC. Translating gives CASSPGTHYGYTF.

The chain joins TRBV28 to TRBJ2-2; D call uncertain. Germline assignment: CDR1 MDHEN and CDR2 SYDVKM. Trimming left V 1 base short and J 5 bases short, with 2 bases between. The length of the CDR3 is 12 residues. The CDR3 DNA sequence: TGTGCCAGCAGTTTATTGACCGGGGAGCTGTTTTTT. It codes for CASSLLTGELFF.

At least ten counts were recorded for this clonotype. The chain links TRBV2 to TRBJ1-1, with 11 bases matching TRBD1. CDR3 length: 14 amino acids. Germline CDR1 SNHLY, CDR2 FYNNEI. J was trimmed by 4 bases and V by 6 bases; bases with no gene match: 4. The CDR3 reads CASRDRGRFTEAFF. CDR3 in DNA: TGTGCCAGCAGGGACAGGGGGCGGTTCACTGAAGCTTTCTTT.

This clonotype was seen a handful of times. For the CDR3, the DNA is TGTGCCAGCAGCCTGGGACTAGCGGGGGGTAATGAGCAGTTCTTC. Encoded protein: CASSLGLAGGNEQFF. The chain recombines TRBV11-2 with TRBJ2-1; 15 positions agree with TRBD2. The CDR3 covers 15 residues. Looked up from germline, CDR1 is SGHAT and CDR2 is FQNNGV. V shed 5 bases, J shed 7 bases, and the junction held 3 bases outside the gene matches.

V gene TRBV7-9 combines with J gene TRBJ2-3, with 12 bases matching TRBD1. V trimming: 5 bases; J trimming: 6 bases; junction bases outside the gene matches: 6. The CDR3 covers 15 residues. CDR1 and CDR2 from the germline V gene are SEHNR and FQNEAQ (reference sequence). The CDR3 DNA sequence: TGTGCCAGCAGCCGGGCGGGACAGGGGGCTGATACGCAGTATTTT. Encoded protein: CASSRAGQGADTQYF.

The chain employs TRBV29-1 and TRBJ2-7, with D unclear. Looked up from germline, CDR1 is SQVTM and CDR2 is ANQGSEA. Trimming took 6 bases from V and 1 from J, leaving 19 bases between them. There are 15 residues in the CDR3. In nucleotides, the CDR3 is TGCAGCGTCGCTACCTACGTACAGCGATCCTACGAGCAGTACTTC. The encoded protein is CSVATYVQRSYEQYF.

Notes on this clonotype: A read error may be the cause here, since a much bigger clone is one base away. This sequence joins TRBV7-2 and TRBJ2-5, with TRBD1 matching 7 bases. The CDR3 is 14 amino acids. The germline gives CDR1 SGHTA, CDR2 FQGNSA. V dropped 4 bases and J dropped 0; count of bases not matched to a gene: 2. CDR3 coding DNA: TGTGCCAGCAGCTCCGGGACAGACCAAGAGACCCAGTACTTC. Its translation is CASSSGTDQETQYF.

At least ten counts were recorded for this clonotype. The chain has TRBV29-1 and TRBJ1-2, with D perhaps TRBD1 (6 bases). Germline values: CDR1 SQVTM, CDR2 ANQGSEA. The CDR3 runs 14 residues. Trimming took 3 bases from V and 8 from J, leaving 19 bases between them. The CDR3 sequence is CSVDLSSGVAGYTF. CDR3 DNA: TGCAGCGTTGACTTAAGCTCAGGGGTAGCGGGCTACACCTTC.

This clonotype was found a few times. The chain is built from TRBV10-2 and TRBJ1-5; a possible D gene is TRBD1 (5 bases). This CDR3 region has 14 residues. Trimming took 0 bases from V and 7 from J, leaving 10 bases between them. Germline V gene data show CDR1 as WSHSY and CDR2 as SAAADI. CDR3 loop: CASSESTGGQPQHF. Here the CDR3 DNA reads TGCGCCAGCAGTGAGTCGACGGGGGGACAGCCCCAGCATTTT.

In the case of this clonotype: It may be a read error: a sequence one base away is much more abundant. J is TRBJ1-6 and V is TRBV7-6; D uncertain. V was trimmed by 1 base and J by 7 bases, leaving 5 bases between them. Germline-derived CDR1 and CDR2 are SGHVS and FNYEAQ. The CDR3 has 13 amino acids. CDR3 DNA: TGTGCCAGCAGCTTAGATGGAAATTCACCCCTCCACTTT. Translating it yields CASSLDGNSPLHF.

This clonotype showed up just once. A single base separates this from a much larger clone, so it may be a read error. The CDR3 ends on some other residue instead of the conserved phenylalanine or tryptophan, so this is likely a read error. The rearrangement joins TRBV7-2 to TRBJ1-2, with a tentative D call TRBD1 (6 bases). Trimming pared 0 bases from V and 2 bases from J, leaving 7 bases between. Germline CDR1 reads SGHTA; CDR2 reads FQGNSA. The CDR3 has 14 residues. The CDR3 DNA sequence: TGTGCCAGCAGCTTAGCGGGGGCGAACTATGGCTACACCTCC. Protein: CASSLAGANYGYTS.

This clonotype appeared many times. J is TRBJ1-2 and V is TRBV4-3; perhaps TRBD1 as D (5 bases). This CDR3 comprises 13 residues. In germline, CDR1 is LGHNA, CDR2 YSLEER. Trimming left V 1 base short and J 2 bases short, with 5 bases between. The CDR3 DNA follows: TGCGCCAGCAGCCAAGGACAGAACTATGGCTACACCTTC. Translation: CASSQGQNYGYTF.

At least ten counts were recorded for this clonotype. The J gene is TRBJ1-4, the V gene TRBV4-3; 9 bases agree with TRBD1. Germline V gene data show CDR1 as LGHNA and CDR2 as YSLEER. The ends lost 4 bases at V and 10 bases at J; junction bases unmatched: 7. CDR3 length: 14 residues. DNA of the CDR3: TGCGCCAGCAGCCCGACGACAGGGGGAGGAAAACTGTTTTTT. This encodes CASSPTTGGGKLFF.

This clonotype was observed many times. The chain links TRBV7-6 to TRBJ2-3, with 8 nucleotides matching TRBD2. The CDR3 is made up of 18 amino acids. Germline trimming cut 5 bases from V and 2 bases from J; bases unmatched to any gene: 15. The germline gives CDR1 SGHVS, CDR2 FNYEAQ. The CDR3 protein is CASSRNTPRGGLTDTQYF. The CDR3 bases are TGTGCCAGCAGCCGCAACACGCCCCGCGGGGGGCTCACAGATACGCAGTATTTT.